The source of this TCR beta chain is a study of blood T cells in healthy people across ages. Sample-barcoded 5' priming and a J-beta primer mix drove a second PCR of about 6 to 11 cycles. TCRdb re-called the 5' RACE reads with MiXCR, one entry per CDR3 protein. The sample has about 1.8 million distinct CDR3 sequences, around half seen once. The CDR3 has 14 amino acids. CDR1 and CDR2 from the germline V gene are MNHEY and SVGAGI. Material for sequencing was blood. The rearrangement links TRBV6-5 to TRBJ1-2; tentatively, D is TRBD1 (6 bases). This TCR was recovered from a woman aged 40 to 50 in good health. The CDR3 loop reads CARREIRGAGGYTF. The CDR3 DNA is TGTGCAAGACGGGAGATACGGGGGGCGGGCGGCTACACCTTC.